The next 32 T cell receptor beta chains were all read from a single sample in a study of T cells after posttransplantation cyclophosphamide. The data were produced by immunoSEQ multiplex PCR, yet TCRdb's version contains in-frame clones alone and is incomplete. Recorded here are tens of thousands of clones, none singletons. The material sequenced was PBMCs. Receptors originate from a man aged 35-49 years in good health, CMV-negative, and a related stem cell transplant donor.

In this sample, this clone turned up many times. V usage is TRBV11-2 and J usage is TRBJ1-5, with D tentatively TRBD1 (6 bases). The germline V gene has CDR1 SGHAT and CDR2 FQNNGV. The CDR3 is 18 residues long. V lost 1 base and J 0 bases, leaving 16 bases between the germline ends. The CDR3 region is CASSLGDRRAYSNQPQHF. The CDR3 DNA reads as TGTGCCAGCAGCTTAGGCGACAGGAGAGCCTATAGCAATCAGCCCCAGCATTTT.

This clone was seen repeatedly, ten times or more. DNA of the CDR3: TGTGCCAGCAGCCAACTAGCGGGAGACGAGCAGTACGTC. Translated, it gives CASSQLAGDEQYV. V usage is TRBV14 and J usage is TRBJ2-7, with 10 bases identical to TRBD2. This CDR3 region has 13 residues. Germline loops: CDR1 SGHDN, CDR2 FVKESK. The trim removed 2 bases at V and 5 bases at J, leaving 0 bases unmatched.

This clone was picked up many times. V usage is TRBV6-6 and J usage is TRBJ2-2; D is uncertain. Germline values: CDR1 MNHNY, CDR2 SVGAGI (reference sequence). V lost 2 bases, J lost 6 bases, and 4 bases lay in between. The CDR3 length is 12 residues. CDR3 sequence reads: CASSYRAGELFF. Written as DNA, the CDR3 is TGTGCCAGCAGTTACCGAGCCGGGGAGCTGTTTTTT.

Many counts were recorded for this clone. The chain carries TRBV7-2 and TRBJ1-2; TRBD1 aligns across 8 bases. CDR3 length: 14 residues. Germline trimming cut 5 bases from V and 7 bases from J; bases unmatched to any gene: 9. Germline V gene lookup returns CDR1 SGHTA and CDR2 FQGNSA. The CDR3: CASSPRQGSSGYTF. The CDR3 DNA reads TGTGCCAGCAGCCCCCGACAGGGGTCGAGTGGCTACACCTTC.

This chain uses TRBV27 with TRBJ2-2, with 8 bases that match TRBD2. V lost 4 bases to trimming and J lost 0 bases; unmatched junction nucleotides: 7. The CDR3 totals 17 residues. The germline V gene encodes CDR1 MNHEY and CDR2 SMNVEV (reference sequence). CDR3 coding DNA: TGTGCCAGCAGTTACGCAGGACTAGCTCCGAACACCGGGGAGCTGTTTTTT. This codes for CASSYAGLAPNTGELFF.

The J gene is TRBJ2-1, the V gene TRBV6-1; 7 bases line up with TRBD2. The CDR3 extends over 14 amino acids. J gave up 4 bases and V 5 bases, and 5 bases lay outside the gene matches. CDR1 is MNHNS and CDR2 is SASEGT in the germline V gene. The CDR3 loop is CASSSGLIYNEQFF. CDR3 nucleotide sequence: TGTGCCAGCAGTTCGGGACTAATTTACAATGAGCAGTTCTTC.

This clone was picked up many times. The rearrangement joins TRBV5-6 to TRBJ1-1, with D possibly matching TRBD1 (6 bases). Between the trimmed V and J ends, which lost 0 bases and 3 bases, there was a span of 9 bases. The germline V gene encodes CDR1 SGHDT and CDR2 YYEEEE. CDR3 length: 14 amino acids. The CDR3 reads CASSLGDRHTEAFF. DNA of the CDR3: TGTGCCAGCAGCTTGGGTGACAGGCACACTGAAGCTTTCTTT.

This clone was observed many times. V usage is TRBV5-6 and J usage is TRBJ1-5; D is ambiguous. V lost 0 bases, J lost 2 bases, and 15 bases lay in between. Germline V gene lookup returns CDR1 SGHDT and CDR2 YYEEEE. This CDR3 spans 17 amino acids. CDR3 residues: CASSLGEVRRGNQPQHF. In nucleotides, the CDR3 is TGTGCCAGCAGCTTGGGGGAGGTCCGCAGAGGCAATCAGCCCCAGCATTTT.

At least ten counts were recorded for this clone. V is TRBV7-2 and J is TRBJ2-2, with D possibly TRBD1 on 6 matching bases. V lost 2 bases and J 5 bases, leaving 9 bases between the germline ends. Germline V CDR1 and CDR2: SGHTA, FQGNSA. The CDR3 is made up of 14 amino acids. CDR3 amino acids: CASSLLQGTGELFF. The CDR3 DNA is TGTGCCAGCAGCTTATTACAGGGTACCGGGGAGCTGTTTTTT.

This clone was detected a few times. The V gene is TRBV7-3, the J gene TRBJ2-2; possible D gene TRBD2, 6 bases. The CDR3 runs 16 residues. Trimming removed 6 bases at V and 1 base at J, with 15 bases between. CDR1 and CDR2 from the germline V gene are SGHTA and FQGTGA. CDR3 amino acids: CASSLTGVRNTGELFF. The CDR3 DNA is TGTGCCAGCAGTCTGACGGGGGTTCGGAACACCGGGGAGCTGTTTTTT.

This clone was observed many times. The chain uses TRBV5-1 and TRBJ1-4; 7 positions agree with TRBD1. Germline V lookup: CDR1 SGHRS, CDR2 YFSETQ. V was pared by 5 bases and J by 0 bases, with 4 bases of the junction left unmatched. There are 15 residues in the CDR3. The CDR3 DNA sequence: TGCGCCAGCAGGGGACAGATCACAACTAATGAAAAACTGTTTTTT. It is translated as CASRGQITTNEKLFF.

This clone was recorded many times. This sequence joins TRBV6-5 and TRBJ1-2; D remains unclear. The CDR3 consists of 15 residues. CDR1 and CDR2 (germline): MNHEY, SVGAGI. V lost 1 base and J 1 base, leaving 10 bases between the germline ends. The CDR3, as DNA: TGTGCCAGCAGTTACTTCCAGAACAATAACTATGGCTACACCTTC. Protein sequence: CASSYFQNNNYGYTF.

In this sample, this clone turned up many times. The V and J genes are TRBV5-6 and TRBJ1-3, with a tentative D call TRBD1 (5 bases). The V gene lost 3 bases and the J gene lost 0 bases, with 13 bases spanning the gap. The CDR3 sequence is 16 residues long. In germline, CDR1 is SGHDT, CDR2 YYEEEE. CDR3 sequence reads: CASSWLQDYSGNTIYF. The DNA for the CDR3 is TGTGCCAGCAGCTGGCTACAGGACTACTCTGGAAACACCATATATTTT.

This clone came up many times. This rearrangement joins TRBV30 to TRBJ1-4; TRBD1 aligns across 8 bases. The germline gives CDR1 GTSNPN, CDR2 SVGIG (reference sequence). V shed 2 bases, J shed 1 base, and the junction held 6 bases outside the gene matches. The CDR3 extends over 16 amino acids. CDR3: CAWSQDRVITNEKLFF. As DNA, the CDR3 is TGTGCCTGGAGTCAGGACAGGGTAATAACTAATGAAAAACTGTTTTTT. The variable domain in full, completed from reference TRBV30 and TRBJ1-4, reads SQTIHQWPATLVQPVGSPLSLECTVEGTSNPNLYWYRQAAGRGLQLLFYSVGIGQISSEVPQNLSASRPQDRQFILSSKKLLLSDSGFYLCAWSQDRVITNEKLFFGSGTQLSVL.

This clone was seen at least ten times. The V and J genes are TRBV2 and TRBJ1-5; D call uncertain. V lost 10 bases and J lost 2, with 15 bases in between. Germline V lookup: CDR1 SNHLY, CDR2 FYNNEI. This CDR3 region has 14 residues. CDR3 sequence reads: CATRLGQGNQPQHF. CDR3 in DNA: TGTGCCACCCGCCTTGGGCAGGGCAATCAGCCCCAGCATTTT.

This clone was counted only a few times. The J gene is TRBJ1-4, the V gene TRBV29-1; 7 nucleotides line up with TRBD1. Germline V gives CDR1 SQVTM, CDR2 ANQGSEA. J lost 10 bases, V lost 3 bases, and 14 bases had no gene match. The CDR3 spans 15 residues. Here the CDR3 reads CSVEYLGQRSGKLFF. The CDR3 coding sequence is TGCAGCGTTGAGTACTTGGGACAGCGATCGGGAAAACTGTTTTTT.

This clone was counted a few times. J is TRBJ2-7 and V is TRBV7-2; 12 bases align to TRBD2. CDR1 is SGHTA and CDR2 is FQGNSA in the germline V gene. Trimming removed 5 bases from V and 4 bases from J; junction bases left unmatched: 15. The CDR3 contains 18 residues. The CDR3 nucleotides are TGTGCCAGCAGCCCCACCCTAGCGGGGGGGCCCAGGGGGTACGAGCAGTACTTC. Translating gives CASSPTLAGGPRGYEQYF.

This clone was observed at least ten times. This chain joins TRBV6-6 and TRBJ1-5; possibly TRBD1 for D (5 bases). Germline V gives CDR1 MNHNY, CDR2 SVGAGI (reference sequence). There are 14 residues in the CDR3. Trimming cost V 2 bases and J 3 bases, with 8 bases left between them. The CDR3 here is CASSYEGANQPQHF. Here the CDR3 DNA reads TGTGCCAGCAGTTACGAAGGGGCCAATCAGCCCCAGCATTTT.

This clone was seen at least ten times. CDR3 sequence (DNA): TGTGCCAGCAGAAGCGGAGGGGGGGGAAAAAATGAGCAGTTCTTC. Translated: CASRSGGGGKNEQFF. The chain uses TRBV28 and TRBJ2-1; TRBD2 is a possible D gene (7 bases). Trimming shortened V by 6 bases and J by 7 bases, and 19 bases separated the two germline ends. This CDR3 comprises 15 residues. Germline V gene sequence: CDR1 MDHEN, CDR2 SYDVKM.

This clone was recorded at least ten times. This chain connects TRBV27 to TRBJ2-1; tentatively, D is TRBD1 (5 bases). V dropped 0 bases and J dropped 6 bases, with 12 bases sitting between them. The CDR3 is 15 amino acids. Germline V gene sequence: CDR1 MNHEY, CDR2 SMNVEV (reference sequence). The CDR3: CASSLSGRVGNEQFF. CDR3 sequence (DNA): TGTGCCAGCAGTTTATCCGGCAGGGTAGGCAATGAGCAGTTCTTC.

The rearrangement links TRBV6-5 to TRBJ1-6; 9 nucleotides match TRBD1. Germline V CDR1 and CDR2: MNHEY, SVGAGI. This CDR3 region has 13 residues. Trimming at V came to 6 bases and at J to 7 bases, leaving 1 base not matched to a gene. The CDR3 is CASRGQGNSPLHF. In DNA form, the CDR3 reads TGTGCCAGCAGAGGACAGGGGAATTCACCCCTCCACTTT.

This clone has a count of ten or more. The gene calls are TRBV7-9 and TRBJ2-7; D is ambiguous. The CDR3 runs 15 residues. V was shortened by 0 bases and J by 0 bases, with 9 bases between the two germline ends. CDR1 and CDR2 from the germline V gene are SEHNR and FQNEAQ (reference sequence). CDR3 sequence (DNA): TGTGCCAGCAGCTTAGCAGCGTACGACTCCTACGAGCAGTACTTC. Protein sequence: CASSLAAYDSYEQYF.

This clone was observed many times. CDR3 loop: CASTEGGTGGDYSNQPQHF. CDR3 in DNA: TGTGCCAGTACCGAAGGGGGGACAGGGGGGGATTATAGCAATCAGCCCCAGCATTTT. The genes are TRBV19 and TRBJ1-5, with 11 bases that match TRBD1. The V and J ends lost 7 bases and 0 bases, in that order; junction bases with no gene match: 14. This CDR3 has 19 residues. Per germline, CDR1 LNHDA and CDR2 SQIVND (reference sequence).

This clone was seen at least ten times. V gene TRBV9 combines with J gene TRBJ2-7; maybe TRBD2 (6 bases). Germline V lookup: CDR1 SGDLS, CDR2 YYNGEE. Trimming removed 1 base at V and 4 bases at J, with 12 bases between. The length of the CDR3 is 14 residues. CDR3 in DNA: TGTGCCAGCAGCGTATATAGCGGCAGTTACGAGCAGTACTTC. Protein product: CASSVYSGSYEQYF.

The sample holds many counts of this clone. This rearrangement joins TRBV5-1 to TRBJ2-3; 7 positions agree with TRBD2. V was pared by 4 bases and J by 4 bases, with 9 bases of the junction left unmatched. CDR1 and CDR2 (germline): SGHRS, YFSETQ. This CDR3 is built from 15 residues. The CDR3 region is CASSQGTTGADTQYF. In nucleotides, the CDR3 is TGCGCCAGCAGCCAAGGGACTACCGGGGCAGATACGCAGTATTTT.

This clone has ten or more counts. The rearrangement links TRBV11-2 to TRBJ2-1; D might be TRBD1 (6 bases). V lost 7 bases to trimming and J lost 5 bases, with 21 bases between them. Germline V gene sequence: CDR1 SGHAT, CDR2 FQNNGV. The CDR3 spans 16 residues. CDR3 amino acids: CASTLGGAGTHNEQFF. The CDR3 nucleotides read TGTGCCAGCACGTTAGGGGGTGCCGGGACACACAATGAGCAGTTCTTC.

At least ten counts were recorded for this clone. This chain joins TRBV9 and TRBJ2-3, with D perhaps TRBD2 (5 bases). This CDR3 spans 15 amino acids. Germline CDR1 is SGDLS and CDR2 is YYNGEE. V lost 0 bases to trimming and J lost 0 bases, with 8 bases between them. The CDR3 protein is CASSVDGESTDTQYF. CDR3 DNA sequence: TGTGCCAGCAGCGTAGACGGGGAGAGCACAGATACGCAGTATTTT.

Ten or more counts support this clone. The V and J genes are TRBV11-3 and TRBJ2-1, with 11 bases that match TRBD2. Germline V gene data show CDR1 as SGHNT and CDR2 as YENEEA. The CDR3 runs to 20 residues. The V and J ends lost 2 bases and 8 bases, in that order; junction bases with no gene match: 20. In nucleotides, the CDR3 is TGTGCCAGCAGCTTACCATCTAGCGGGGGGTCGCGGTTATATGTAGATGAGCAGTTCTTC. It translates to CASSLPSSGGSRLYVDEQFF. The whole variable domain, remainder taken from reference TRBV11-3 and TRBJ2-1, is EAGVVQSPRYKIIEKKQPVAFWCNPISGHNTLYWYLQNLGQGPELLIRYENEEAVDDSQLPKDRFSAERLKGVDSTLKIQPAELGDSAVYLCASSLPSSGGSRLYVDEQFFGPGTRLTVL.

This clone was found many times. This chain uses TRBV9 with TRBJ1-2; TRBD1 aligns across 9 bases. From germline, CDR1 is SGDLS and CDR2 YYNGEE. The CDR3 runs 16 residues. J gave up 1 base and V 3 bases, and 7 bases lay outside the gene matches. In DNA, the CDR3 is TGTGCCAGCAGCGACGGGACAGGGCTGGGTAACTATGGCTACACCTTC. Protein product: CASSDGTGLGNYGYTF.

This clone was seen ten or more times. This chain uses TRBV11-3 with TRBJ1-1; no clear D gene. Germline V lookup: CDR1 SGHNT, CDR2 YENEEA. Deletions cut 4 bases from V and 8 bases from J, with 14 bases between. The CDR3 totals 13 residues. The CDR3 region is CASSSVRPEEAFF. The DNA of the CDR3 is TGTGCCAGCAGCTCCGTGCGCCCGGAGGAAGCTTTCTTT. The complete variable domain, with remaining parts taken from reference TRBV11-3 and TRBJ1-1, reads EAGVVQSPRYKIIEKKQPVAFWCNPISGHNTLYWYLQNLGQGPELLIRYENEEAVDDSQLPKDRFSAERLKGVDSTLKIQPAELGDSAVYLCASSSVRPEEAFFGQGTRLTVV.

This clone was recorded many times. The chain employs TRBV4-3 and TRBJ1-1, with unresolved D. Germline V lookup: CDR1 LGHNA, CDR2 YSLEER. V lost 0 bases and J lost 2, with 13 bases in between. CDR3 length: 16 amino acids. This CDR3 reads CASSQDLAGLNTEAFF. In DNA, the CDR3 is TGCGCCAGCAGCCAAGATTTAGCAGGACTAAACACTGAAGCTTTCTTT.

This clone was counted at least ten times. The chain carries TRBV6-5 and TRBJ2-5; no definite D call. CDR1 and CDR2 from the germline V gene are MNHEY and SVGAGI. V was clipped by 3 bases and J by 6 bases, with 5 bases between them. The CDR3 totals 11 residues. The CDR3 loop is CASSYLKTQYF. The DNA of the CDR3 is TGTGCCAGCAGTTATCTTAAGACCCAGTACTTC.